The rows below give T cell receptor beta chains drawn from one sample of a study of T cell repertoires in cytomegalovirus infection. TCRdb redid the calling of the reads with MiXCR, one entry per CDR3 protein. Of 120,000 to 150,000 distinct CDR3 sequences listed, 5.5% to 7% are singletons. The source material was PBMCs. Receptors were obtained from a human donor in good health (CMV status not recorded). Some clones in this sample may be carry-over from other donors' samples. Each CDR3 is given with its conserved first and last residue. D genes are given only for firm matches. Clone sizes are shown as once, few, many or a size class.

TRBJ1-5	many	TRBV7-2	NA	CASSLGLGFGNQPQHF	TGTGCCAGCAGCTTAGGGTTGGGTTTTGGCAATCAGCCCCAGCATTTT
TRBJ1-5	many	TRBV12-3/TRBV12-4	NA	CASSFLDALANQPQHF	TGTGCCAGCAGTTTCCTGGACGCCCTAGCCAATCAGCCCCAGCATTTT
TRBJ2-3	few	TRBV27	TRBD2	CATAIAGGFTDTQYF	TGTGCCACCGCAATAGCGGGGGGGTTCACAGATACGCAGTATTTT
TRBJ1-1	many	TRBV7-3	NA	CASSRSYNTEAFF	TGTGCCAGCAGCCGGAGCTATAACACTGAAGCTTTCTTT
TRBJ2-3	few	TRBV29-1	TRBD1	CSVEGTGGTDTQYF	TGCAGCGTGGAAGGGACAGGGGGGACAGATACGCAGTATTTT
TRBJ1-5	many	TRBV19	NA	CASSIRSGGQGNQPQHF	TGTGCCAGTAGTATTAGGAGCGGTGGCCAGGGCAATCAGCCCCAGCATTTT
TRBJ1-1	many	TRBV7-2	NA	CASSLSLGRGAFF	TGTGCCAGCAGCTTAAGTTTGGGTCGAGGAGCTTTCTTT
TRBJ2-5	many	TRBV4-3	TRBD1	CASSQDRGYGETQYF	TGCGCCAGCAGCCAAGACAGGGGGTATGGAGAGACCCAGTACTTC
TRBJ1-2	many	TRBV2	NA	CASSEDVYGGSNYGYTF	TGTGCCAGCAGTGAAGACGTTTATGGGGGGAGCAACTATGGCTACACCTTC
TRBJ1-1	few	TRBV25-1	NA	CASSAGLLRRAFF	TGTGCCAGCAGTGCCGGGCTCCTCCGACGGGCTTTCTTT
TRBJ1-2	few	TRBV2	TRBD1	CASIGTASVAGGYTF	TGTGCCAGCATCGGGACAGCATCGGTGGCTGGTGGCTACACCTTC
TRBJ1-3	few	TRBV4-2	TRBD1	CASSQDGDRGGNTIYF	TGTGCCAGCAGCCAAGATGGTGACAGGGGTGGAAACACCATATATTTT
TRBJ2-5	many	TRBV7-2	NA	CASTVDLGRETQYF	TGTGCCAGCACCGTCGACCTAGGGAGAGAGACCCAGTACTTC
TRBJ1-1	many	TRBV2	TRBD1	CFWTGAIPLNTEAFF	TGTTTCTGGACAGGGGCGATACCCTTGAACACTGAAGCTTTCTTT
TRBJ1-1	many	TRBV19	NA	CASSSLGQGTEAFF	TGTGCCAGTAGCTCCCTGGGGCAGGGCACTGAAGCTTTCTTT